Below, one T cell receptor beta chain is given with its context. The antigen is undetermined. This table comes from immunoSEQ multiplex PCR, and its TCRdb copy is limited to in-frame clones, with some not included. Among around 40,000 clones listed, roughly 85% were seen once. V was clipped by 2 bases and J by 0 bases, with 9 bases between them. Germline-derived CDR1 and CDR2 are SGHDT and YYEEEE. This CDR3 has 15 amino acids. This entry belongs to a study of PD-1 blockade in mismatch repair-deficient tumors. The study's findings and limits: Tumor-resident clones, often undetectable pretreatment in blood, expanded then contracted after pembrolizumab.

Every patient had mismatch repair deficiency by PCR or immunohistochemistry. The sample here was peripheral blood, taken approximately 78 weeks after starting pembrolizumab. The rearrangement joins TRBV5-6 to TRBJ1-5, with D uncertain. This TCR came from an adult with mismatch repair-deficient cancer. CDR3 sequence reads: CASSFGSYSNQPQHF. As DNA, the CDR3 is TGTGCCAGCAGCTTTGGGTCGTATAGCAATCAGCCCCAGCATTTT.